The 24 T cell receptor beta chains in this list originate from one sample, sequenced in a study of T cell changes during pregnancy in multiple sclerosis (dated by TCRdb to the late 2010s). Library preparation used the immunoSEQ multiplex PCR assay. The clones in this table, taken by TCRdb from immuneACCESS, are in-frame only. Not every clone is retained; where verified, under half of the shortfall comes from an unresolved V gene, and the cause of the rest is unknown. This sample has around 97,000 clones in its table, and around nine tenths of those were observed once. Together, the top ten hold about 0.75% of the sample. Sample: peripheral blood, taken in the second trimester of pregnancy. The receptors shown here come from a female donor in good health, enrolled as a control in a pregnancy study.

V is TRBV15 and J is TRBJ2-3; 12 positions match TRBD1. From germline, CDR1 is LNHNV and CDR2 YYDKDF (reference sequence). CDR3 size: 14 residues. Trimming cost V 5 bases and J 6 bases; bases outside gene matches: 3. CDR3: CATSRDRGPDTQYF. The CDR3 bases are TGTGCCACCAGCCGGGACAGGGGGCCCGATACGCAGTATTTT.

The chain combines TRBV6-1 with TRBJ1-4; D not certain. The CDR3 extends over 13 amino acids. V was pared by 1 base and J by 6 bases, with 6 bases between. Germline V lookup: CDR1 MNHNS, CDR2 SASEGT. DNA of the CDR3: TGTGCCAGCAGTGAAGATCCGGATGAAAAACTGTTTTTT. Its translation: CASSEDPDEKLFF.

In DNA, the CDR3 is TGTGCCACCAGCAGAGGGACAGGGAACACTGAAGCTTTCTTT. Encoded protein: CATSRGTGNTEAFF. The genes are TRBV15 and TRBJ1-1; 7 bases align to TRBD1. V lost 1 base to trimming and J lost 1 base; unmatched junction nucleotides: 0. Per germline, CDR1 LNHNV and CDR2 YYDKDF (reference sequence). This CDR3 is built from 14 residues.

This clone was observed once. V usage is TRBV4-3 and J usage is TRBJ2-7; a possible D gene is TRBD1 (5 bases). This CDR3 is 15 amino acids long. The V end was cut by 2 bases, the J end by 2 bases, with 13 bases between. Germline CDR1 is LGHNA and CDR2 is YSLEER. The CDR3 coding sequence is TGCGCCAGCAGCCAATCGCAGGGTGAGGCCTACGAGCAGTACTTC. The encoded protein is CASSQSQGEAYEQYF.

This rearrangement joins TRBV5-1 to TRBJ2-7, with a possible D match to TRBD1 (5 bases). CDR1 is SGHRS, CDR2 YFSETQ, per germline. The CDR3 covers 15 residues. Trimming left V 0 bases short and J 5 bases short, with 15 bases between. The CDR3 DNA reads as TGCGCCAGCAGCTTGGAGGTCAGGGAAGGCGACGAGCAGTACTTC. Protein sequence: CASSLEVREGDEQYF.

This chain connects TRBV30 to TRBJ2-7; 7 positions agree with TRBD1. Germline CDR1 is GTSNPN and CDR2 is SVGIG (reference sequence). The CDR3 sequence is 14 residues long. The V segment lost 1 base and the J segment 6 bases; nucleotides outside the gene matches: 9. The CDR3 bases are TGTGCCTGGAGTGCTAGGGGGCGCCTACTCGAGCAGTACTTC. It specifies CAWSARGRLLEQYF. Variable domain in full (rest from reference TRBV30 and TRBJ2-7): SQTIHQWPATLVQPVGSPLSLECTVEGTSNPNLYWYRQAAGRGLQLLFYSVGIGQISSEVPQNLSASRPQDRQFILSSKKLLLSDSGFYLCAWSARGRLLEQYFGPGTRLTVT.

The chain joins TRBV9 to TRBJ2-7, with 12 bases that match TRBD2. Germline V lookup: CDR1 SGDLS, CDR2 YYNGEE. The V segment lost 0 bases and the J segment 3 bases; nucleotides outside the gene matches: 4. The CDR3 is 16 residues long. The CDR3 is CASSVEAGLAGYEQYF. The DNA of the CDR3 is TGTGCCAGCAGCGTAGAGGCGGGACTAGCGGGCTACGAGCAGTACTTC.

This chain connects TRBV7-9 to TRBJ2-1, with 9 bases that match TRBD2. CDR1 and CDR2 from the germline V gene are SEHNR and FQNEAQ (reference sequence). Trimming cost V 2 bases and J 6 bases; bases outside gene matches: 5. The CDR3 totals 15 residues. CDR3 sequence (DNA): TGTGCCAGCAGCTTAAGCGGGAGGCGGGTCAATGAGCAGTTCTTC. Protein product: CASSLSGRRVNEQFF.

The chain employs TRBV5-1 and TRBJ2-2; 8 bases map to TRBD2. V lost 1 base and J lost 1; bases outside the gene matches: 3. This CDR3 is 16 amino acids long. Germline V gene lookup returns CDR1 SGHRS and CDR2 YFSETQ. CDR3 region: CASSLLAGGNTGELFF. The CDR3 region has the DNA TGCGCCAGCAGCTTGCTGGCGGGAGGGAACACCGGGGAGCTGTTTTTT. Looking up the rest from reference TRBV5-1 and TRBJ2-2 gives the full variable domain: KAGVTQTPRYLIKTRGQQVTLSCSPISGHRSVSWYQQTPGQGLQFLFEYFSETQRNKGNFPGRFSGRQFSNSRSEMNVSTLELGDSALYLCASSLLAGGNTGELFFGEGSRLTVL.

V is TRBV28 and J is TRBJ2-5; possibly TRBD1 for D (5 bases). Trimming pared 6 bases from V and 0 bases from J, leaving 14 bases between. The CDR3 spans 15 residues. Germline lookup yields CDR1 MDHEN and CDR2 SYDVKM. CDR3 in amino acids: CASSRRHRYQETQYF. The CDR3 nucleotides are TGTGCCAGCAGCCGAAGACACAGGTACCAAGAGACCCAGTACTTC.

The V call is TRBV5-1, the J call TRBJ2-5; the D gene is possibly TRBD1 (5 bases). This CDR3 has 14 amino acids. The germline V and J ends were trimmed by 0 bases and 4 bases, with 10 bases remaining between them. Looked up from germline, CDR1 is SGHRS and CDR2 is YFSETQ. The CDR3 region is CASSLGQLVETQYF. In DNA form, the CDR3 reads TGCGCCAGCAGCTTGGGACAGCTCGTAGAGACCCAGTACTTC.

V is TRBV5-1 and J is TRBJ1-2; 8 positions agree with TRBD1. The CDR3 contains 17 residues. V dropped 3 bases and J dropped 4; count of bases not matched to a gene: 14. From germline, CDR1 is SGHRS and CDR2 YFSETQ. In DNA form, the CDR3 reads TGCGCCAGCAGCTCCCGAGGGAGGGACAGGTCTATCTATGGCTACACCTTC. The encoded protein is CASSSRGRDRSIYGYTF.

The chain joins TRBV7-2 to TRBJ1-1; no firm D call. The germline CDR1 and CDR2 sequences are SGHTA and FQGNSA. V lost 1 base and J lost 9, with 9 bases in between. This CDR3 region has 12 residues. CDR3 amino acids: CASSLVASKAFF. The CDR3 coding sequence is TGTGCCAGCAGCTTAGTGGCCAGTAAAGCTTTCTTT.

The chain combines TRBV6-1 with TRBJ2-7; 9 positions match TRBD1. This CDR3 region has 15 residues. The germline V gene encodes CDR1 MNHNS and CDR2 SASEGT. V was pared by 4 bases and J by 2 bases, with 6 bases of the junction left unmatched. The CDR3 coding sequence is TGTGCCAGCAGTGTAGTCGGGACAGGGCCCTACGAGCAGTACTTC. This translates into CASSVVGTGPYEQYF.

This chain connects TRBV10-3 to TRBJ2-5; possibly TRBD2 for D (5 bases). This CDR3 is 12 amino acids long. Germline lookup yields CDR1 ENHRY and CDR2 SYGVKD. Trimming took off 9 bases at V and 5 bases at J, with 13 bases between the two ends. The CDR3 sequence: CAIAGSQETQYF. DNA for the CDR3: TGTGCCATTGCGGGTTCCCAGGAGACCCAGTACTTC.

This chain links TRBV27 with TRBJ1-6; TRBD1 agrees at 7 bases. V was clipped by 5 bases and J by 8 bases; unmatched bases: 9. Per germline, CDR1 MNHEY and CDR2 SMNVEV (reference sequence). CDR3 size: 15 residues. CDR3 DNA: TGTGCCAGCAGTCGGACAGGATGGATTGATTCACCCCTCCACTTT. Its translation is CASSRTGWIDSPLHF.

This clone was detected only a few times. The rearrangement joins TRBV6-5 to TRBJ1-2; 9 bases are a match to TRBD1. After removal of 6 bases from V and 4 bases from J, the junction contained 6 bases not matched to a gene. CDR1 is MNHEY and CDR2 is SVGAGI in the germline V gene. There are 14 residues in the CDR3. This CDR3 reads CASSYRGRGYGYTF. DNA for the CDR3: TGTGCCAGCAGCTACAGGGGGCGAGGCTATGGCTACACCTTC.

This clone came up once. CDR3 in amino acids: CAWSRGRGLSYGYTF. DNA for the CDR3: TGTGCCTGGAGCCGCGGCAGGGGCTTGAGCTATGGCTACACCTTC. The genes are TRBV30 and TRBJ1-2, with D possibly TRBD1 on 6 matching bases. V gave up 3 bases and J gave up 4 bases, with 18 bases separating them. This CDR3 spans 15 amino acids. In germline, CDR1 is GTSNPN, CDR2 SVGIG (reference sequence).

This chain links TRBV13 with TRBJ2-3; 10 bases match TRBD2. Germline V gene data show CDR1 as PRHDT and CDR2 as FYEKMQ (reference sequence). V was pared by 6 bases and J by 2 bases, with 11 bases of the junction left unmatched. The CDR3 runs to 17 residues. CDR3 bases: TGTGCCAGCAGGCGCATAGCGGGAGGAAGATTCACAGATACGCAGTATTTT. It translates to CASRRIAGGRFTDTQYF. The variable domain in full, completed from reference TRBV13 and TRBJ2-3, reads AAGVIQSPRHLIKEKRETATLKCYPIPRHDTVYWYQQGPGQDPQFLISFYEKMQSDKGSIPDRFSAQQFSDYHSELNMSSLELGDSALYFCASRRIAGGRFTDTQYFGPGTRLTVL.

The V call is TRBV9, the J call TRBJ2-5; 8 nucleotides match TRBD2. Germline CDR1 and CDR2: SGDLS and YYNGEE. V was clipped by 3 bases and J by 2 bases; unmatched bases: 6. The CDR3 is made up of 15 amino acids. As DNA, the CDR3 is TGTGCCAGCAGCGCAGTGGCGGGGGGTCAAGAGACCCAGTACTTC. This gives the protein CASSAVAGGQETQYF.

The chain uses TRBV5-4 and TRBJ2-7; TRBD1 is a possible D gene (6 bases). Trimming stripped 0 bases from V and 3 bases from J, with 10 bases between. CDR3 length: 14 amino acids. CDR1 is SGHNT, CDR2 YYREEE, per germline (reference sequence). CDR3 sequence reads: CASSLGQGYYEQYF. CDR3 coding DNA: TGTGCCAGCAGCTTGGGCCAGGGGTACTACGAGCAGTACTTC. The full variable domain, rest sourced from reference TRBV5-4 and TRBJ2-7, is ETGVTQSPTHLIKTRGQQVTLRCSSQSGHNTVSWYQQALGQGPQFIFQYYREEENGRGNFPPRFSGLQFPNYSSELNVNALELDDSALYLCASSLGQGYYEQYFGPGTRLTVT.

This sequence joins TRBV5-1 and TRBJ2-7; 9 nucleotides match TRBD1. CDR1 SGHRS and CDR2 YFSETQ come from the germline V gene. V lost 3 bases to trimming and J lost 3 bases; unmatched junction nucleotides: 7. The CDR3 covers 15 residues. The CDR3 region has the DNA TGCGCCAGCAGCTCCTACAGGGGGCCCGGCTACGAGCAGTACTTC. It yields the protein CASSSYRGPGYEQYF.

The CDR3 DNA sequence: TGTGCCAGCAGCGTGGGCCGCAGGGTGGGAGAGACCCAGTACTTC. It encodes CASSVGRRVGETQYF. V usage is TRBV9 and J usage is TRBJ2-5, with D tentatively TRBD1 (5 bases). Deletions cut 2 bases from V and 4 bases from J, with 15 bases between. Germline loops: CDR1 SGDLS, CDR2 YYNGEE. This CDR3 spans 15 amino acids.

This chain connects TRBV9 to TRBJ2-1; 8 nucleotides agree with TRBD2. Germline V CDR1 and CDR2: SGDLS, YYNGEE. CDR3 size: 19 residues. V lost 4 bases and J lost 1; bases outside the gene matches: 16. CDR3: CASSLRTGLREVSYNEQFF. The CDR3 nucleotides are TGTGCCAGCAGCCTTAGAACGGGTTTGCGGGAGGTTTCCTACAATGAGCAGTTCTTC.